This TCR beta chain originates from a study of cytomegalovirus exposure and HLA in healthy donors. Regarding the study as a whole: Rare TCR sequences dominated, though some public TCRs recurred in many donors. Most TCR beta V segments were productive about 87% or about 30% of the time in an earlier analysis.

With 4 bases removed from V and 3 bases from J, the gap between germline ends came to 13 bases. The CDR3 runs to 14 residues. The germline CDR1 and CDR2 sequences are SGHRS and YFSETQ. The donors (healthy individuals) were bone marrow donors. Primers included in the PCR were 60 Vbeta and 13 Jbeta primers. This table comes from immunoSEQ multiplex PCR, and its TCRdb copy is limited to in-frame clones, with some not included. The profile shows approximately 150,000 clones, about 70% of them singletons. To note about this clone: Its antigen is unknown.

This chain links TRBV5-1 with TRBJ2-5, with a weak D call TRBD1 (5 bases). This clonotype originated in a man aged 25-40 years in good health and CMV-seropositive. Material for sequencing was PBMCs. CDR3 sequence (DNA): TGCGCCAGCAGCGCGCAGGGTGGGGAAGAGACCCAGTACTTC. Protein: CASSAQGGEETQYF. Together with reference TRBV5-1 and TRBJ2-5, the CDR3 gives the full variable domain: KAGVTQTPRYLIKTRGQQVTLSCSPISGHRSVSWYQQTPGQGLQFLFEYFSETQRNKGNFPGRFSGRQFSNSRSEMNVSTLELGDSALYLCASSAQGGEETQYFGPGTRLLVL.